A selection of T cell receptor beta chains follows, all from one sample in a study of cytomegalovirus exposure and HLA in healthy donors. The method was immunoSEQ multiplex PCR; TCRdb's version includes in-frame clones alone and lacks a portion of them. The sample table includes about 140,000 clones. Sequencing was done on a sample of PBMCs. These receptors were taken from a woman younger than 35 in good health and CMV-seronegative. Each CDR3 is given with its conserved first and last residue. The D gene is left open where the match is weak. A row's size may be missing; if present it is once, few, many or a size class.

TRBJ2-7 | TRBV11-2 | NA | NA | CASSSSQAYEQYF | TGTGCCAGCAGCTCATCCCAGGCCTACGAGCAGTACTTC
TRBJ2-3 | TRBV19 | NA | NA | CASSTPGLADTQYF | TGTGCCAGTAGTACGCCGGGACTTGCAGATACGCAGTATTTT
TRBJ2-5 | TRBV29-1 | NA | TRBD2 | CSVEVSGSQETQYF | TGCAGCGTTGAAGTTAGCGGGAGCCAGGAGACCCAGTACTTC
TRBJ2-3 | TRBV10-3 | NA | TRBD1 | CATGTGTDTQYF | TGTGCCACCGGGACAGGGACAGATACGCAGTATTTT
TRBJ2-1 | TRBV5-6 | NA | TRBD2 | CASIRSGSGDEQFF | TGTGCCAGCATTCGATCCGGGAGCGGGGATGAGCAGTTCTTC
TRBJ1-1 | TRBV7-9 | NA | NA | CASSSTSANTEAFF | TGTGCCAGCAGCTCAACGAGTGCGAACACTGAAGCTTTCTTT
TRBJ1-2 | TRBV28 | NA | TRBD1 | CASSPGTGSYNYGYTF | TGTGCCAGCAGCCCCGGGACAGGGTCCTATAACTATGGCTACACCTTC
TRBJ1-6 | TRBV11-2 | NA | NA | CASSFSGDNSPLHF | TGTGCCAGCAGCTTCTCGGGGGATAATTCACCCCTCCACTTT
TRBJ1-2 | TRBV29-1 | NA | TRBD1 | CSGWDSGYGYTF | TGCAGCGGGTGGGACAGCGGCTATGGCTACACCTTC
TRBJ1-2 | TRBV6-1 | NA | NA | CASSLRGSDYTF | TGTGCCAGCAGCCTCAGGGGTTCCGACTACACCTTC
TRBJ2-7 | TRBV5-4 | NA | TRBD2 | CASSLGLAGDYEQYF | TGTGCCAGCAGTTTGGGATTAGCGGGAGACTATGAGCAGTACTTC
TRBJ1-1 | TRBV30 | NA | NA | CAFKQRGNTEAFF | TGTGCCTTTAAGCAGCGGGGGAACACTGAAGCTTTCTTT
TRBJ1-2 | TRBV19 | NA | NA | CASQRTANYGYTF | TGTGCCAGTCAAAGGACAGCTAACTATGGCTACACCTTC
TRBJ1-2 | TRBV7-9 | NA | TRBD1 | CASITGQGYSGYTF | TGTGCCAGCATAACGGGACAGGGGTATAGTGGCTACACCTTC
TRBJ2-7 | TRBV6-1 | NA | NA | CASTNFPYEQYF | TGTGCCAGCACCAATTTCCCCTACGAGCAGTACTTC
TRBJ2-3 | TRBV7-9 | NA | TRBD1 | CASSIQGETDTQYF | TGTGCCAGCAGCATACAGGGGGAGACAGATACGCAGTATTTT
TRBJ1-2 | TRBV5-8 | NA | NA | CASSLKDRGYGYTF | TGTGCCAGCAGCTTGAAGGACAGAGGATATGGCTACACCTTC
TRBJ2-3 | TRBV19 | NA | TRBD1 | CASSAGQGADTQYF | TGTGCCAGTAGTGCCGGACAGGGGGCAGATACGCAGTATTTT
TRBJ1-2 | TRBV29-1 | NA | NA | CSVDWQGNGYTF | TGCAGCGTTGACTGGCAGGGGAACGGCTACACCTTC
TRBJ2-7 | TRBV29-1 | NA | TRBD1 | CSVEVGQGAYEQYF | TGCAGCGTTGAAGTGGGACAGGGGGCGTACGAGCAGTACTTC
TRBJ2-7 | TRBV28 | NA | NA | CASSLGGGGDPYEQYF | TGTGCCAGCAGTTTAGGCGGAGGGGGCGACCCCTACGAGCAGTACTTC
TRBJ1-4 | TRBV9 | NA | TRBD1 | CASSPTGSNEKLFF | TGTGCCAGCAGCCCGACAGGGAGTAATGAAAAACTGTTTTTT
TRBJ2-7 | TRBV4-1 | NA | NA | CASSQDAAGEQYF | TGCGCCAGCAGCCAAGATGCCGCGGGCGAGCAGTACTTC
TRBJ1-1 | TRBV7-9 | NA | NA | CASSLGRGSTEAFF | TGTGCCAGCAGCTTAGGGCGGGGTAGTACTGAAGCTTTCTTT
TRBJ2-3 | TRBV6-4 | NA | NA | CASSQGGGTQYF | TGTGCCAGCAGCCAAGGGGGGGGTACGCAGTATTTT
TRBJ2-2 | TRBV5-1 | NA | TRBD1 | CASEEGTGAGELFF | TGCGCCAGCGAGGAAGGGACAGGGGCCGGGGAGCTGTTTTTT
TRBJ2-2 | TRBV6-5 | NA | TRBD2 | CASRSWTRAGELFF | TGTGCCAGCAGGTCTTGGACTAGGGCCGGGGAGCTGTTTTTT
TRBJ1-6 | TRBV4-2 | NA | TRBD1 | CASSQADRDNSPLHF | TGTGCCAGCAGCCAGGCGGACAGGGATAATTCACCCCTCCACTTT
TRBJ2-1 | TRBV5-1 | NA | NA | CASSTPERRGSYNEQFF | TGCGCCAGCAGCACCCCAGAGCGGCGGGGTTCCTACAATGAGCAGTTCTTC
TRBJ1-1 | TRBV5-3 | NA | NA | CARSPRRVGSQAFF | TGTGCCAGAAGCCCTCGCAGGGTAGGATCACAAGCTTTCTTT
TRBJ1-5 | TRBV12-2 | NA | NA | CASRLATGEEGNQPQHF | TGTGCAAGTCGCTTAGCGACAGGGGAGGAGGGCAATCAGCCCCAGCATTTT
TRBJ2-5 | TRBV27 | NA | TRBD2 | CASSLYAGVGETQYF | TGTGCCAGCAGTTTATATGCGGGAGTTGGAGAGACCCAGTACTTC
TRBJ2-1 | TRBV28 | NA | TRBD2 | CASSEGTSGSPVWNEQFF | TGTGCCAGCAGCGAAGGGACTAGCGGGAGTCCTGTGTGGAATGAGCAGTTCTTC
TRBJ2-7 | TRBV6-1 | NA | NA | CASSEPQGYEQYF | TGTGCCAGCAGTGAACCCCAGGGGTACGAGCAGTACTTC
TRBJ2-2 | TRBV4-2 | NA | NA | CASSQDPGSNTGELFF | TGTGCCAGCAGCCAAGATCCCGGTTCCAACACCGGGGAGCTGTTTTTT
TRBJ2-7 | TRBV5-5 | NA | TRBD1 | CASSRTGGWYEQYF | TGTGCCAGCAGCAGGACAGGGGGATGGTACGAGCAGTACTTC
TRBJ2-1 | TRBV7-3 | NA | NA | CASSDSLLSSYNEQFF | TGTGCCAGCAGCGATAGCTTACTTAGCTCCTACAATGAGCAGTTCTTC
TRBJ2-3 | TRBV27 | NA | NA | CASSYTWSDTQYF | TGTGCCAGCAGTTACACCTGGTCAGATACGCAGTATTTT
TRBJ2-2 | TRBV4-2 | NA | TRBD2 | CASGQDPGGRNTGELFF | TGTGCCAGCGGCCAAGATCCCGGCGGGAGGAACACCGGGGAGCTGTTTTTT
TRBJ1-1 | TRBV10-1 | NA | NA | CASSESRRGGTEAFF | TGCGCCAGCAGTGAGTCTCGACGGGGGGGCACTGAAGCTTTCTTT
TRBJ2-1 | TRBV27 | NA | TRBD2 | CASSFLAGGNTEQFF | TGTGCCAGCAGTTTTTTGGCGGGAGGGAACACGGAGCAGTTCTTC
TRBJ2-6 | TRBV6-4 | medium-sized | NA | CASSEGLSGANVLTF | TGTGCCAGCAGTGAGGGACTCTCTGGGGCCAACGTCCTGACTTTC
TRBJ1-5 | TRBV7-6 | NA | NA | CASSLSPDQPQHF | TGTGCCAGCAGCTTATCCCCCGATCAGCCCCAGCATTTT
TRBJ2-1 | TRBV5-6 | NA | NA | CASSHLTQRTPIYNEQFF | TGTGCCAGCAGCCACTTGACCCAGCGGACTCCAATTTACAATGAGCAGTTCTTC
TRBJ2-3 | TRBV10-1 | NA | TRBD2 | CASSLKTSGSLNTQYF | TGCGCCAGCAGTTTGAAGACTAGCGGGAGCTTAAATACGCAGTATTTT
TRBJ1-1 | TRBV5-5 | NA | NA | CASRDSAGATEAFF | TGTGCCAGCAGGGACTCGGCAGGGGCCACTGAAGCTTTCTTT
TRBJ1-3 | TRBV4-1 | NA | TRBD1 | CASSLTGGRDTIYF | TGCGCCAGCAGCCTTACAGGGGGCAGGGACACCATATATTTT
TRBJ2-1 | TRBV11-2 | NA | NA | CASSLEKESSYNEQFF | TGTGCCAGCAGCTTAGAAAAGGAGAGCTCCTACAATGAGCAGTTCTTC
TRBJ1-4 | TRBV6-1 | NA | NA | CASSELDNEKLFF | TGTGCCAGCAGTGAATTGGACAACGAAAAACTGTTTTTT
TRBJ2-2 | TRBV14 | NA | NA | CASSLYGGNTGELFF | TGTGCCAGCAGCTTGTACGGAGGGAACACCGGGGAGCTGTTTTTT
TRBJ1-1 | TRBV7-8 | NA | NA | CASSLAGGTNTEAFF | TGTGCCAGCAGCTTAGCCGGGGGGACGAACACTGAAGCTTTCTTT
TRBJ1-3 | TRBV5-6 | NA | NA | CASSSFRTATSGNTIYF | TGTGCCAGCAGCTCCTTTCGGACAGCCACATCTGGAAACACCATATATTTT
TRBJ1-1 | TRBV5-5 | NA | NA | CASSKEMAYRWATEAFF | TGTGCCAGCAGCAAGGAAATGGCGTACAGGTGGGCCACTGAAGCTTTCTTT
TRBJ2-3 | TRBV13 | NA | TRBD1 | CASSFGTGGLDTQYF | TGTGCCAGCAGCTTCGGGACAGGGGGCTTAGATACGCAGTATTTT
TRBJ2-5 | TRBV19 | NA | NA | CASSIHRSPETQYF | TGTGCCAGTAGTATCCACAGGTCGCCGGAGACCCAGTACTTC
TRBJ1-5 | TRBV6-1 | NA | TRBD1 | CASDPTGANQPQHF | TGTGCCAGCGATCCGACAGGGGCCAATCAGCCCCAGCATTTT
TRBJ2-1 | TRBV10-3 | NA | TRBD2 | CATIGLAGGPHEQFF | TGTGCCACCATAGGACTAGCGGGAGGCCCCCATGAGCAGTTCTTC